One and the same sample provided the 9 T cell receptor beta chains below, sequenced in a study of blood T cell repertoires in COVID-19. The table came from immunoSEQ multiplex PCR; TCRdb's copy has only in-frame clones and leaves some out. This table has about 230,000 clones, over 70% appearing once. What was sequenced was peripheral blood. These TCRs come from a man in his forties or fifties with active or convalescent COVID-19.

In DNA form, the CDR3 reads TGTGCCAGCAGCCAAGGGGGACTAGCGGGGCTCAAGCAGTACTTC. Amino acids: CASSQGGLAGLKQYF. The chain uses TRBV14 and TRBJ2-7, with 13 bases aligning to TRBD2. CDR3 length: 15 residues. Germline assignment: CDR1 SGHDN and CDR2 FVKESK. The J segment lost 8 bases and the V segment lost 1 base, leaving 5 bases of the junction unmatched.

This clone turned up a few times. The chain joins TRBV5-1 to TRBJ2-5; a weak D match, TRBD2 (5 bases). The CDR3 length is 14 residues. Germline V CDR1 and CDR2: SGHRS, YFSETQ. V was clipped by 2 bases and J by 2 bases, with 10 bases between them. The CDR3 protein is CASSLLVGQETQYF. The CDR3 DNA reads TGCGCCAGCAGCTTACTAGTAGGGCAAGAGACCCAGTACTTC.

This clone was detected only once. The chain carries TRBV7-2 and TRBJ1-5, with D unclear. This CDR3 is 15 amino acids long. In germline, CDR1 is SGHTA, CDR2 FQGNSA. The V end was cut by 5 bases, the J end by 2 bases, with 13 bases between. The CDR3 loop reads CASSAKVGGNQPQHF. DNA for the CDR3: TGTGCCAGCAGCGCGAAGGTCGGGGGCAATCAGCCCCAGCATTTT.

This sequence joins TRBV5-4 and TRBJ2-7; 10 nucleotides agree with TRBD2. J gave up 0 bases and V 4 bases, and 10 bases lay outside the gene matches. The CDR3 spans 17 residues. Germline V gene sequence: CDR1 SGHNT, CDR2 YYREEE (reference sequence). The CDR3 bases are TGTGCCAGCAGCGATAGCCCGACTAGCGGGCTCTCCTACGAGCAGTACTTC. Protein sequence: CASSDSPTSGLSYEQYF.

This chain connects TRBV7-8 to TRBJ1-2, with 7 positions matching TRBD1. Germline V CDR1 and CDR2: SGHVS, FQNEAQ. There are 15 residues in the CDR3. The V gene end was trimmed by 5 bases and the J gene end by 8 bases; junction bases not matched to a gene: 14. This chain's CDR3 is CASSALMTGLYGYTF. In DNA form, the CDR3 reads TGTGCCAGCAGCGCGTTAATGACAGGGTTATACGGCTACACCTTC.

The chain has TRBV5-1 and TRBJ1-2; TRBD1 is a possible D gene (6 bases). The CDR3 runs to 15 residues. Germline V gene data show CDR1 as SGHRS and CDR2 as YFSETQ. V lost 4 bases to trimming and J lost 4 bases, with 17 bases between them. CDR3 sequence: CASSPRGLGSYGYTF. The DNA of the CDR3 is TGCGCCAGCAGCCCCAGGGGTCTAGGTTCCTATGGCTACACCTTC.

The rearrangement joins TRBV12-5 to TRBJ1-5, with D possibly being TRBD1 (6 bases). Trimming stripped 5 bases from V and 6 bases from J, with 14 bases between. Germline CDR1 is LGHNT and CDR2 is FRNRAP. The CDR3 spans 14 residues. This chain's CDR3 is CASGLDSPVQPQHF. The CDR3 region has the DNA TGTGCTAGTGGTCTGGACAGTCCGGTTCAGCCCCAGCATTTT.

This clone was observed a handful of times. This chain joins TRBV11-3 and TRBJ2-1; 11 bases are shared with TRBD1. V trimming: 1 base; J trimming: 5 bases; junction bases outside the gene matches: 4. The V gene's germline CDR1 is SGHNT and CDR2 YENEEA. The CDR3 sequence is 16 residues long. The CDR3 here is CASSLGGTGGNNEQFF. CDR3 nucleotides: TGTGCCAGCAGCTTAGGGGGGACAGGGGGAAACAATGAGCAGTTCTTC.

The rearrangement links TRBV5-1 to TRBJ1-1; a weak D match, TRBD1 (6 bases). Germline-derived CDR1 and CDR2 are SGHRS and YFSETQ. The CDR3 is 15 residues long. V gave up 0 bases and J gave up 7 bases, with 16 bases separating them. DNA of the CDR3: TGCGCCAGCAGCTTGGTCCCAGATGAACAGGGTGAAGCTTTCTTT. Amino acids: CASSLVPDEQGEAFF.